One sample yielded the 30 T cell receptor beta chains listed below, sequenced in a study of blood T cell repertoires in COVID-19. The repertoire was sequenced with immunoSEQ multiplex PCR; TCRdb's copy has only in-frame clones and lacks some. The sample lists over 80,000 clones; around 75% were seen once. The source material was peripheral blood. These receptors all stem from a woman aged 50 to 65 with acute or convalescent COVID-19.

This sequence joins TRBV30 and TRBJ1-3, with D uncertain. The CDR3 covers 12 residues. The V end was cut by 0 bases, the J end by 4 bases, with 4 bases between. Germline loops: CDR1 GTSNPN, CDR2 SVGIG (reference sequence). The CDR3 region has the DNA TGTGCCTGGAGTGTACTGGGAAACACCATATATTTT. It encodes CAWSVLGNTIYF. The whole variable domain, remainder taken from reference TRBV30 and TRBJ1-3, is SQTIHQWPATLVQPVGSPLSLECTVEGTSNPNLYWYRQAAGRGLQLLFYSVGIGQISSEVPQNLSASRPQDRQFILSSKKLLLSDSGFYLCAWSVLGNTIYFGEGSWLTVV.

The sample holds one count of this clone. This chain connects TRBV2 to TRBJ2-7; TRBD2 might be the D (6 bases). The CDR3 covers 13 residues. V shed 5 bases and J shed 2 bases, with 10 bases lying between them. Germline CDR1 reads SNHLY; CDR2 reads FYNNEI. The CDR3 spells CASSLGLTYEQYF. The CDR3 DNA reads as TGTGCCAGCAGTTTGGGACTTACCTACGAGCAGTACTTC.

This clone was picked up a small number of times. The chain combines TRBV14 with TRBJ2-1, with TRBD1 matching over 10 bases. The CDR3 extends over 15 amino acids. Germline CDR1 and CDR2: SGHDN and FVKESK. V shed 4 bases, J shed 6 bases, and the junction held 6 bases outside the gene matches. CDR3 amino acids: CASSLRQGAINEQFF. The CDR3 DNA sequence: TGTGCCAGCAGCCTAAGACAGGGGGCTATCAATGAGCAGTTCTTC.

This sequence joins TRBV12-3 or TRBV12-4 and TRBJ2-7; 7 nucleotides agree with TRBD1. The V gene end was trimmed by 0 bases and the J gene end by 6 bases; junction bases not matched to a gene: 2. This CDR3 spans 13 amino acids. CDR3 protein: CASSLATGSEQYF. In DNA form, the CDR3 reads TGTGCCAGCAGTTTAGCGACAGGGAGCGAGCAGTACTTC.

This rearrangement joins TRBV29-1 to TRBJ1-1; the match to TRBD1 covers 7 bases. CDR3 length equals 13 residues. Per the germline V gene, CDR1 is SQVTM and CDR2 is ANQGSEA. After removal of 7 bases from V and 1 base from J, the junction contained 6 bases not matched to a gene. The CDR3 sequence is CSGPGQSNTEAFF. In DNA form, the CDR3 reads TGCAGCGGACCGGGACAGTCGAACACTGAAGCTTTCTTT.

This clone has just a few counts. The chain is built from TRBV13 and TRBJ1-2; the D gene is possibly TRBD1 (5 bases). Germline values: CDR1 PRHDT, CDR2 FYEKMQ (reference sequence). The CDR3 spans 12 residues. The germline V and J ends were trimmed by 5 bases and 5 bases, with 9 bases remaining between them. Here the CDR3 reads CASSPQGYGYTF. For the CDR3, the DNA is TGTGCCAGCAGCCCGCAGGGATATGGCTACACCTTC. Looking up the rest from reference TRBV13 and TRBJ1-2 gives the full variable domain: AAGVIQSPRHLIKEKRETATLKCYPIPRHDTVYWYQQGPGQDPQFLISFYEKMQSDKGSIPDRFSAQQFSDYHSELNMSSLELGDSALYFCASSPQGYGYTFGSGTRLTVV.

The V gene is TRBV30, the J gene TRBJ1-6; maybe TRBD1 (5 bases). The germline V gene encodes CDR1 GTSNPN and CDR2 SVGIG (reference sequence). V lost 0 bases and J lost 7, with 7 bases in between. The CDR3 has 13 amino acids. In nucleotides, the CDR3 is TGTGCCTGGAGTGTTCCAGGGAATTCACCCCTCCACTTT. Amino acid sequence: CAWSVPGNSPLHF.

This chain joins TRBV6-6 and TRBJ1-3; possibly TRBD1 for D (6 bases). This CDR3 is built from 16 residues. Per the germline V gene, CDR1 is MNHNY and CDR2 is SVGAGI (reference sequence). The ends were cut back, 6 bases at V and 0 bases at J, with 15 bases in the middle. CDR3 amino acids: CASSPGTPSSGNTIYF. CDR3 DNA sequence: TGTGCCAGCAGCCCCGGGACACCCAGCTCTGGAAACACCATATATTTT.

The chain is built from TRBV13 and TRBJ2-3; the match to TRBD2 covers 7 bases. CDR1 and CDR2 from the germline V gene are PRHDT and FYEKMQ (reference sequence). The CDR3 contains 15 residues. V was clipped by 5 bases and J by 2 bases; unmatched bases: 7. This CDR3 reads CASSLSSGHTDTQYF. Written as DNA, the CDR3 is TGTGCCAGCAGCCTATCTAGCGGACACACAGATACGCAGTATTTT.

This CDR3 reads CASAYSGNTIYF. The DNA for the CDR3 is TGTGCCAGCGCCTACTCTGGAAACACCATATATTTT. The V and J genes are TRBV6-5 and TRBJ1-3; D unclear. This CDR3 contains 12 residues. The germline gives CDR1 MNHEY, CDR2 SVGAGI. V was cut by 8 bases and J by 0 bases, with 5 bases left in between.

This chain connects TRBV6-1 to TRBJ1-6; 9 nucleotides match TRBD1. The CDR3 covers 18 residues. V lost 3 bases to trimming and J lost 0 bases; unmatched junction nucleotides: 6. Germline V CDR1 and CDR2: MNHNS, SASEGT. The CDR3 sequence is CASSDEDRGSSYNSPLHF. CDR3 DNA sequence: TGTGCCAGCAGTGATGAGGACAGGGGAAGCTCCTATAATTCACCCCTCCACTTT.

V usage is TRBV9 and J usage is TRBJ1-6; 7 nucleotides agree with TRBD1. The CDR3 sequence is 15 residues long. Per germline, CDR1 SGDLS and CDR2 YYNGEE. J gave up 5 bases and V 0 bases, and 2 bases lay outside the gene matches. This CDR3 reads CASSVGDSNNSPLHF. The CDR3 DNA follows: TGTGCCAGCAGCGTAGGGGACAGTAATAATTCACCCCTCCACTTT.

In its sample, this clone was seen a few times. V usage is TRBV5-1 and J usage is TRBJ1-2, with a tentative D call TRBD1 (5 bases). The V end lost 3 bases, the J end lost 6 bases, and 15 bases lay between the germline ends. The CDR3 totals 14 residues. CDR1 is SGHRS and CDR2 is YFSETQ in the germline V gene. CDR3 region: CASSWGDSKNGYTF. CDR3 DNA sequence: TGCGCCAGCAGCTGGGGGGACTCCAAAAATGGCTACACCTTC.

The chain employs TRBV11-2 and TRBJ2-1, with 11 bases aligning to TRBD2. Germline CDR1 SGHAT, CDR2 FQNNGV. The CDR3 is made up of 14 amino acids. Trimming at V came to 7 bases and at J to 8 bases, leaving 7 bases not matched to a gene. The CDR3 sequence: CASTLEGLADEQFF. CDR3 DNA: TGTGCCAGCACCCTTGAGGGACTAGCGGATGAGCAGTTCTTC. Drawing the rest from reference TRBV11-2 and TRBJ2-1, the complete variable domain is EAGVAQSPRYKIIEKRQSVAFWCNPISGHATLYWYQQILGQGPKLLIQFQNNGVVDDSQLPKDRFSAERLKGVDSTLKIQPAKLEDSAVYLCASTLEGLADEQFFGPGTRLTVL.

This clone was recorded a few times. V and J are TRBV5-1 and TRBJ1-1, with TRBD1 as a possible D gene (5 bases). This CDR3 has 14 residues. Trimming stripped 0 bases from V and 6 bases from J, with 12 bases between. Per germline, CDR1 SGHRS and CDR2 YFSETQ. The CDR3 DNA reads as TGCGCCAGCAGCTTGGAAACAGGTGAGGCTGAAGCTTTCTTT. This gives the protein CASSLETGEAEAFF.

The J gene is TRBJ2-1, the V gene TRBV5-1, with D perhaps TRBD1 (5 bases). The V and J ends lost 0 bases and 9 bases respectively, with 16 bases between them. Germline V gene data show CDR1 as SGHRS and CDR2 as YFSETQ. The CDR3 contains 15 residues. Written as DNA, the CDR3 is TGCGCCAGCAGCTTGGTTGCGCGCCCAAGGGGTGAGCAGTTCTTC. It encodes CASSLVARPRGEQFF.

This chain joins TRBV28 and TRBJ1-2, with unresolved D. Trimming left V 7 bases short and J 4 bases short, with 13 bases between. CDR3 length equals 13 residues. Germline V gene lookup returns CDR1 MDHEN and CDR2 SYDVKM. As DNA, the CDR3 is TGTGCCAGCACCTCCTCGGTAACCTATGGCTACACCTTC. Translated: CASTSSVTYGYTF.

The rearrangement links TRBV7-9 to TRBJ2-5; the D is unclear. The CDR3 covers 12 residues. Looked up from germline, CDR1 is SEHNR and CDR2 is FQNEAQ (reference sequence). The V end was cut by 6 bases, the J end by 5 bases, with 10 bases between. The CDR3 DNA follows: TGTGCCAGCAGTTTTCCCGGGGAGACCCAGTACTTC. This translates into CASSFPGETQYF.

This clone was observed a handful of times. The rearrangement links TRBV19 to TRBJ1-5; D is perhaps TRBD1 (6 bases). The CDR3 is made up of 15 amino acids. V was shortened by 4 bases and J by 4 bases, with 14 bases between the two germline ends. Germline-derived CDR1 and CDR2 are LNHDA and SQIVND (reference sequence). The CDR3 here is CASSRWTEVNQPQHF. The CDR3 coding sequence is TGTGCCAGTAGTAGGTGGACAGAAGTTAATCAGCCCCAGCATTTT.

The chain employs TRBV5-1 and TRBJ1-1; 7 bases are a match to TRBD1. The CDR3 sequence is 16 residues long. Germline loops: CDR1 SGHRS, CDR2 YFSETQ. Trimming took 0 bases from V and 1 from J; bases not matched to a gene: 6. The CDR3 nucleotides are TGCGCCAGCAGCTTGGCTTTGGGACAGTCGAACACTGAAGCTTTCTTT. It codes for CASSLALGQSNTEAFF.

V usage is TRBV2 and J usage is TRBJ1-6; TRBD1 is a possible D gene (6 bases). V was pared by 8 bases and J by 6 bases, with 11 bases between. Germline values: CDR1 SNHLY, CDR2 FYNNEI. This CDR3 spans 13 amino acids. The CDR3 bases are TGTGCCAGCCGAACAGGGATTAATTCACCCCTCCACTTT. This encodes CASRTGINSPLHF.

The rearrangement joins TRBV5-6 to TRBJ1-5; the D gene is possibly TRBD1 (5 bases). The germline gives CDR1 SGHDT, CDR2 YYEEEE. Trimming cost V 0 bases and J 6 bases, with 13 bases left between them. CDR3 length: 15 residues. The DNA for the CDR3 is TGTGCCAGCAGCTTGGCGAGCAGGGCAGCTCAGCCCCAGCATTTT. Its translation: CASSLASRAAQPQHF. Full variable domain (rest looked up from reference TRBV5-6 and TRBJ1-5): DAGVTQSPTHLIKTRGQQVTLRCSPKSGHDTVSWYQQALGQGPQFIFQYYEEEERQRGNFPDRFSGHQFPNYSSELNVNALLLGDSALYLCASSLASRAAQPQHFGDGTRLSIL.

This chain connects TRBV6-1 to TRBJ1-5; the D gene is possibly TRBD1 (6 bases). The CDR3 contains 15 residues. The germline V gene has CDR1 MNHNS and CDR2 SASEGT. Trimming took 3 bases from V and 5 from J, leaving 14 bases between them. Here the CDR3 DNA reads TGTGCCAGCAGTGATGCATTACAGGGATATCAGCCCCAGCATTTT. This translates into CASSDALQGYQPQHF.

For this clone: The sample holds other DNA sequences that translate to the same CDR3. V and J are TRBV6-5 and TRBJ1-1; 8 bases are a match to TRBD1. The CDR3 sequence is 13 residues long. Germline-derived CDR1 and CDR2 are MNHEY and SVGAGI. Unmatched junction bases numbered 3, after V lost 6 bases and J lost 3 bases. Here the CDR3 reads CASRDRAYTEAFF. The CDR3 DNA sequence: TGTGCCAGCAGGGACAGGGCGTACACTGAAGCTTTCTTT.

The rearrangement joins TRBV5-1 to TRBJ1-2; TRBD1 agrees at 9 bases. V lost 2 bases and J lost 7; bases outside the gene matches: 3. Germline CDR1 is SGHRS and CDR2 is YFSETQ. The CDR3 sequence is 13 residues long. CDR3 amino acids: CASSFDRGSGYTF. CDR3 DNA: TGCGCCAGCAGCTTCGACAGGGGGTCTGGCTACACCTTC.

The chain carries TRBV11-2 and TRBJ1-1, with D possibly matching TRBD1 (6 bases). The CDR3 contains 14 residues. V was cut by 3 bases and J by 4 bases, with 12 bases left in between. Per the germline V gene, CDR1 is SGHAT and CDR2 is FQNNGV. CDR3 in DNA: TGTGCCAGCAGCTTCCAGGGGCTGGGCACTGAAGCTTTCTTT. Encoded protein: CASSFQGLGTEAFF.

The chain recombines TRBV24-1 with TRBJ2-5; 9 bases are a match to TRBD1. CDR1 is KGHDR and CDR2 is SFDVKD in the germline V gene. V gave up 4 bases and J gave up 5 bases; unmatched junction bases: 7. The CDR3 extends over 15 amino acids. Written as DNA, the CDR3 is TGTGCCACCAGTGACTGGACAGGGGAGTGGGAGACCCAGTACTTC. It specifies CATSDWTGEWETQYF.

The V call is TRBV15, the J call TRBJ1-6; 12 bases fit TRBD1. The germline V gene has CDR1 LNHNV and CDR2 YYDKDF (reference sequence). V gave up 5 bases and J gave up 7 bases; unmatched junction bases: 9. CDR3 size: 17 residues. CDR3 protein: CATSAKGTGGRNSPLHF. CDR3 DNA: TGTGCCACCAGCGCCAAGGGGACAGGGGGCCGAAATTCACCCCTCCACTTT.

The DNA for the CDR3 is TGTGCCAGCAGTTCCCGGGACAACTACATTGGAAACACCATATATTTT. As protein: CASSSRDNYIGNTIYF. This sequence joins TRBV28 and TRBJ1-3; D is perhaps TRBD1 (6 bases). Trimming took off 4 bases at V and 3 bases at J, with 16 bases between the two ends. The CDR3 has 16 amino acids. Germline CDR1 and CDR2: MDHEN and SYDVKM. Combining the CDR3 with reference TRBV28 and TRBJ1-3 gives the whole variable domain DVKVTQSSRYLVKRTGEKVFLECVQDMDHENMFWYRQDPGLGLRLIYFSYDVKMKEKGDIPEGYSVSREKKERFSLILESASTNQTSMYLCASSSRDNYIGNTIYFGEGSWLTVV.

V and J are TRBV5-1 and TRBJ1-2; no clear D gene. Germline CDR1 reads SGHRS; CDR2 reads YFSETQ. The germline V and J ends were trimmed by 3 bases and 2 bases, with 17 bases remaining between them. The CDR3 covers 16 residues. In DNA form, the CDR3 reads TGCGCCAGCAGCTCCGGACTTAGCCCCGCAAACTATGGCTACACCTTC. Protein sequence: CASSSGLSPANYGYTF.